This TCR beta chain was sequenced during a study of T cells in Graves' hyperthyroidism and ophthalmopathy. Germline-derived CDR1 and CDR2 are DFQATT and SNEGSKA (reference sequence). V gave up 3 bases and J gave up 0 bases; unmatched junction bases: 5. The CDR3 runs to 14 residues. This clonotype was seen at least ten times. RNA transcripts gave rise to amplified TCR beta CDR3 regions. HTBI primers were employed in a first-round RT-PCR of the TCR CDR3. TCRdb passed the multiplex PCR reads through MiXCR, listing each CDR3 protein once. The sample includes fewer than 750,000 distinct CDR3 sequences, approximately 14% seen only once; the top ten take over 3.5%.

Specimen: blood. This TCR came from a woman aged 40 to 50 with Graves' ophthalmopathy. V gene TRBV20-1 combines with J gene TRBJ2-7; TRBD1 agrees at 7 bases. The chain's CDR3 is CSARMTGPSYEQYF. Here the CDR3 DNA reads TGCAGTGCTAGGATGACAGGGCCCTCCTACGAGCAGTACTTC.